The 19 T cell receptor beta chains listed next were all sequenced from one sample in a study of T-cell reconstitution after alpha-beta-depleted transplantation in children. Unique molecular identifiers were incorporated during preparation of the TCRbeta library. Each CDR3 protein gets one entry after TCRdb re-called the PCR reads with MiXCR. The sample includes approximately 80,000 distinct CDR3 sequences, around 14% of them seen just once. Sample: PBMCs, mostly from graft donor cells, taken 180 days after TCRalphabeta/CD19-depleted stem cell transplant. These receptors all come from a male patient aged 2-15 years who had a stem cell transplant for acute lymphoblastic leukemia, so the T cells may come from the graft donor.

The chain is built from TRBV18 and TRBJ1-2; D unresolved. The V end lost 2 bases, the J end lost 6 bases, and 4 bases lay between the germline ends. Germline V gives CDR1 KGHSH, CDR2 LQKENI. The CDR3 has 11 amino acids. Here the CDR3 DNA reads TGTGCCAGCTCACCAGGGAATGGCTACACCTTC. Protein product: CASSPGNGYTF. Together with reference TRBV18 and TRBJ1-2, the CDR3 gives the full variable domain: NAGVMQNPRHLVRRRGQEARLRCSPMKGHSHVYWYRQLPEEGLKFMVYLQKENIIDESGMPKERFSAEFPKEGPSILRIQQVVRGDSAAYFCASSPGNGYTFGSGTRLTVV.

This clonotype was detected only a few times. This chain links TRBV6-5 with TRBJ1-3; the D is unclear. The CDR3 is 13 amino acids. The V gene's germline CDR1 is MNHEY and CDR2 SVGAGI. V was clipped by 0 bases and J by 4 bases, with 4 bases between them. This CDR3 is CASSYSRGNTIYF. The DNA of the CDR3 is TGTGCCAGCAGTTACTCACGCGGAAACACCATATATTTT.

The chain is built from TRBV7-9 and TRBJ2-5, with 13 bases aligning to TRBD2. The CDR3 is 16 amino acids. The germline V gene has CDR1 SEHNR and CDR2 FQNEAQ (reference sequence). Germline trimming cut 5 bases from V and 5 bases from J; bases unmatched to any gene: 8. The CDR3 spells CASSPRTSGSRETQYF. The CDR3 coding sequence is TGTGCCAGCAGCCCGAGGACTAGCGGGAGTCGTGAGACCCAGTACTTC.

The chain combines TRBV4-2 with TRBJ2-2, with D maybe TRBD2 (7 bases). This CDR3 is 16 amino acids long. CDR1 is LGHNA and CDR2 is YNFKEQ in the germline V gene. V lost 0 bases, J lost 2 bases, and 10 bases lay in between. The CDR3 region is CASSQEGGVNTGELFF. The DNA of the CDR3 is TGTGCCAGCAGCCAAGAAGGGGGGGTCAACACCGGGGAGCTGTTTTTT.

This clonotype was picked up a small number of times. J is TRBJ1-1 and V is TRBV9; D perhaps matches TRBD1 (5 bases). V gave up 4 bases and J gave up 4 bases, with 14 bases separating them. Germline CDR1 and CDR2: SGDLS and YYNGEE. The CDR3 is 14 residues long. The CDR3 bases are TGTGCCAGCAGCCCTGACTGGGGGAGCACTGAAGCTTTCTTT. This translates into CASSPDWGSTEAFF.

In its sample, this clonotype was seen a few times. The J gene is TRBJ1-2, the V gene TRBV4-2; D may be TRBD1 (6 bases). V was cut by 2 bases and J by 4 bases, with 17 bases left in between. Germline lookup yields CDR1 LGHNA and CDR2 YNFKEQ. The CDR3 length is 16 residues. In DNA form, the CDR3 reads TGTGCCAGCAGCCAATTGGACAGAGATTTCCCCTATGGCTACACCTTC. Translated: CASSQLDRDFPYGYTF.

The table lists this clonotype with a few counts. The chain uses TRBV25-1 and TRBJ1-2; no definite D call. The CDR3 runs to 13 residues. CDR1 is MGHDK and CDR2 is SYGVNS in the germline V gene. V was shortened by 3 bases and J by 5 bases, with 10 bases between the two germline ends. CDR3 protein: CASSDHLPYGYTF. In DNA, the CDR3 is TGTGCCAGCAGTGACCATCTCCCGTATGGCTACACCTTC.

J is TRBJ1-6 and V is TRBV12-3 or TRBV12-4; D gene ambiguous. Trimming left V 3 bases short and J 9 bases short, with 12 bases between. The CDR3 length is 14 residues. CDR3 bases: TGTGCCAGCAGTTTGAGGGAGGATGGTTCACCCCTCCACTTT. This encodes CASSLREDGSPLHF.

This clonotype appeared a few times. This chain joins TRBV6-5 and TRBJ2-5; 9 nucleotides line up with TRBD1. J was trimmed by 3 bases and V by 4 bases; bases with no gene match: 6. There are 15 residues in the CDR3. Germline loops: CDR1 MNHEY, CDR2 SVGAGI. Written as DNA, the CDR3 is TGTGCCAGCAGTTCCCACCGGGACAGGGAAGAGACCCAGTACTTC. Its protein is CASSSHRDREETQYF.

V gene TRBV28 combines with J gene TRBJ2-7, with 10 nucleotides matching TRBD1. This CDR3 region has 15 residues. Unmatched junction bases numbered 6, after V lost 2 bases and J lost 5 bases. The germline V gene encodes CDR1 MDHEN and CDR2 SYDVKM. The CDR3 nucleotides are TGTGCCAGCAGTTTACCCCTCGGGACAGGGGACGAGCAGTACTTC. It specifies CASSLPLGTGDEQYF.

The chain carries TRBV3-1 and TRBJ2-3; D not certain. Looked up from germline, CDR1 is LGHDT and CDR2 is YNNKEL (reference sequence). There are 16 residues in the CDR3. V lost 1 base and J lost 4, with 15 bases in between. The CDR3 DNA reads TGTGCCAGCAGCCAAGGCGGTCGTGGCCGGCCAGATACGCAGTATTTT. It translates to CASSQGGRGRPDTQYF.

V is TRBV11-1 and J is TRBJ1-2; D uncertain. The V end lost 5 bases, the J end lost 1 base, and 8 bases lay between the germline ends. Germline V gene lookup returns CDR1 SGHAT and CDR2 FQDESV (reference sequence). The CDR3 sequence is 13 residues long. In DNA form, the CDR3 reads TGTGCCAGCAGCCCCAGACGTAACTATGGCTACACCTTC. Translation: CASSPRRNYGYTF.

This clonotype was found once. The chain is built from TRBV12-3 or TRBV12-4 and TRBJ1-5; 7 bases agree with TRBD1. V was clipped by 5 bases and J by 6 bases; unmatched bases: 7. This CDR3 has 14 residues. This CDR3 is CASSPGGGRQPQHF. In DNA, the CDR3 is TGTGCCAGCAGTCCAGGGGGGGGGCGTCAGCCCCAGCATTTT.

This clonotype has a handful of counts. The CDR3 spells CAITRRLNTEAFF. The CDR3 DNA reads TGTGCCATCACCCGACGCTTGAACACTGAAGCTTTCTTT. V and J are TRBV10-3 and TRBJ1-1; D not certain. Germline V gene lookup returns CDR1 ENHRY and CDR2 SYGVKD. This CDR3 has 13 amino acids. V lost 7 bases to trimming and J lost 0 bases, with 9 bases between them.

This sequence joins TRBV21-1 and TRBJ2-5; the D call of TRBD1 is as the table states it, not checked on the DNA. TRBV21-1 is marked as a pseudogene. The CDR3 has 16 amino acids. The CDR3 sequence: CASSLSRTGLQETQYF. DNA of the CDR3: TGTGCCAGCAGCTTATCCCGAACAGGGCTCCAAGAGACCCAGTACTTC.

CDR3 sequence: CASSLGKGYEQYF. The CDR3 nucleotides are TGCGCCAGCAGCCTGGGGAAAGGTTACGAGCAGTACTTC. V is TRBV5-1 and J is TRBJ2-7; D gene ambiguous. The CDR3 runs 13 residues. The V and J ends lost 4 bases and 4 bases respectively, with 12 bases between them. CDR1 and CDR2 from the germline V gene are SGHRS and YFSETQ.

This clonotype has a handful of counts. The chain uses TRBV5-1 and TRBJ2-3; D is perhaps TRBD2 (6 bases). Germline lookup yields CDR1 SGHRS and CDR2 YFSETQ. V was shortened by 0 bases and J by 0 bases, with 14 bases between the two germline ends. This CDR3 comprises 17 residues. The CDR3, as DNA: TGCGCCAGCAGCTTGGGGCCCCGGGGGTCTAGCACAGATACGCAGTATTTT. Translating gives CASSLGPRGSSTDTQYF.

The rearrangement links TRBV28 to TRBJ1-4; weak D call: TRBD1 (5 bases). The CDR3 is 12 residues long. Deletions cut 3 bases from V and 7 bases from J, with 6 bases between. The germline V gene encodes CDR1 MDHEN and CDR2 SYDVKM. The CDR3 region is CASSFRVEKLFF. Written as DNA, the CDR3 is TGTGCCAGCAGTTTCAGGGTTGAAAAACTGTTTTTT.

This clonotype has at least ten counts. The chain links TRBV5-1 to TRBJ2-1; D call uncertain. Germline CDR1 is SGHRS and CDR2 is YFSETQ. The CDR3 sequence is 12 residues long. V lost 4 bases to trimming and J lost 9 bases, with 11 bases between them. As DNA, the CDR3 is TGCGCCAGCAGCCCAACCGTAGGTGAGCAGTTCTTC. This sequence encodes CASSPTVGEQFF.